The rows below give T cell receptor beta chains drawn from one sample of a study of blood T cells in healthy people across ages. TCRdb re-analysed the 5' RACE reads in MiXCR, keeping a single row per CDR3 protein. The data show 1 million or so distinct CDR3 sequences, over 35% seen once. Sample: blood. These receptors were taken from a woman aged 55-70 years in good health. Both conserved end residues are part of each CDR3. The D gene is left open where the match is weak. Clone size appears in some rows only: once, few, many, or a class for an expanded clone.

j_call v_call clone_size d_call cdr3_nt cdr3_aa
TRBJ2-3 TRBV20-1 once NA TGCAGTGCTAATCGGGGGACGGCAGATACGCAGTATTTT CSANRGTADTQYF
TRBJ2-7 TRBV29-1 NA NA TGCAGCGCGACAGGAACCTACGAGCAGTACTTC CSATGTYEQYF
TRBJ2-7 TRBV27 NA TRBD2 TGTGCCAGCAGTCTCCTCGCCGGGAGGAATTACGAGCAGTACTTC CASSLLAGRNYEQYF
TRBJ2-5 TRBV10-3 NA TRBD1 TGTGCCATCAACCCGGGACAGGGTGAAGAGACCCAGTACTTC CAINPGQGEETQYF
TRBJ1-2 TRBV7-3 NA NA TGTGCCAGCAGCTTAATCGTCTGGGGCCCGAAATACTATGGCTACACCTTC CASSLIVWGPKYYGYTF
TRBJ1-5 TRBV15 few NA TGTGCCACCAGCAGGCGAAATCTTGGGAAGCCCCAGCATTTT CATSRRNLGKPQHF
TRBJ2-5 TRBV5-1 NA NA TGCGCCAGCAGCCCGGACCGTGGGACCCAGTACTTC CASSPDRGTQYF
TRBJ2-3 TRBV2 few NA TGTGCCAGCAGTGAGCTGGCAGCTAGCACAGATACGCAGTATTTT CASSELAASTDTQYF
TRBJ1-2 TRBV11-2 few TRBD1 TGTGCCAGCAGCGGACAGGTCTATGGCTACACCTTC CASSGQVYGYTF
TRBJ2-3 TRBV10-3 NA TRBD2 TGTGCCATCAGTAGGCTAGCGGGAGTCGGCACAGATACGCAGTATTTT CAISRLAGVGTDTQYF
TRBJ2-5 TRBV4-1 NA TRBD2 TGCGCCAGCAGCCCAGAGCAGGGACTAGTGGGAGGCGGAGAGACCCAGTACTTC CASSPEQGLVGGGETQYF
TRBJ2-3 TRBV29-1 NA NA TGCAGCGCTAGACCGGACATCAGCACAGATACGCAGTATTTT CSARPDISTDTQYF
TRBJ2-7 TRBV20-1 NA NA TGCAGTGCTAGAGCCTTAGCTTTTGAGCAGTACTTC CSARALAFEQYF
TRBJ2-7 TRBV11-2 NA NA TGTGCCAGCAGCTTAGATCCAGACAATTACAACGAGCAGTACTTC CASSLDPDNYNEQYF
TRBJ2-4 TRBV7-2 NA NA TGTGCCAGCAGCTTAGTCCAAGTAACCAAAAACATTCAGTACTTC CASSLVQVTKNIQYF
TRBJ2-5 TRBV6-6 few TRBD2 TGTGCCAGCAGGAGCAGCGGGAGATTTGTGGCGGAGACCCAGTACTTC CASRSSGRFVAETQYF
TRBJ2-5 TRBV6-2/TRBV6-3 NA NA TGTGCCAGCAGTTACTCGGTTCCGGGGGAGCAGTACTTC CASSYSVPGEQYF
TRBJ2-3 TRBV20-1 NA NA TGCAGTGCTAGAGGGCGCCCTGGGGCAGATACGCAGTATTTT CSARGRPGADTQYF
TRBJ1-6 TRBV11-2 many NA TGTGCCAGCAGCTTAGAATTAGTGGCGTCTAATTCACCCCTCCACTTT CASSLELVASNSPLHF
TRBJ2-7 TRBV30 NA NA TGTGCCTGCTCCCTGGACGGCTACGAGCAGTACTTC CACSLDGYEQYF
TRBJ1-2 TRBV9 NA NA TGTGCCAGCAGCGTAGCTACGGGGGGCGCAAACTATGGCTACACCTTC CASSVATGGANYGYTF
TRBJ2-7 TRBV13 NA TRBD2 TGTGCCAGCAGCCCCCGGACTAGCGGGAAATACGAGCAGTACTTC CASSPRTSGKYEQYF
TRBJ2-3 TRBV15 NA NA TGTGCCACCAGCAGATCGCGGCGGGCAGCACGCACAGATACGCAGTATTTT CATSRSRRAARTDTQYF
TRBJ2-3 TRBV27 NA NA TGTGCCAGCAGCTCTAGACGCGCAACCGGCACAGATACGCAGTATTTT CASSSRRATGTDTQYF
TRBJ2-1 TRBV11-2 many NA TGTGCCAGCAGCTTAGATACGCGGAATGAGCAGTTCTTC CASSLDTRNEQFF
TRBJ2-7 TRBV5-1 few TRBD1 TGCGCCAGCAGCCCGGACAGGGAAATCCACGAGCAGTACTTC CASSPDREIHEQYF
TRBJ2-7 TRBV20-1 NA NA TGCAGTGCTAGACTAGCTGGAGCCTACGAGCAGTACTTC CSARLAGAYEQYF
TRBJ2-7 TRBV20-1 NA NA TGCAGTGCTAGCCAACTAGCCGCAACGTACGAGCAGTACTTC CSASQLAATYEQYF
TRBJ1-2 TRBV9 NA TRBD1 TGTGCCAGCAGCGCGACAGGGGGCGGTTCTTATGGCTACACCTTC CASSATGGGSYGYTF
TRBJ1-1 TRBV5-1 NA TRBD1 TGCGCCAGCAGCCCCGACAGGGGGGACACTGAAGCTTTCTTT CASSPDRGDTEAFF
TRBJ2-3 TRBV4-2 few TRBD2 TGTGCCAGCAGCCCGATCGGGCTAGCGGGAGGGCCTCAGGCACAAGATACGCAGTATTTT CASSPIGLAGGPQAQDTQYF
TRBJ2-3 TRBV7-2 NA NA TGTGCCAGCAGCTTATCCAGGGTTGGCACAGATACGCAGTATTTT CASSLSRVGTDTQYF
TRBJ2-1 TRBV27 NA TRBD2 TGTGCCAGCAGTCCGAGGATCGGGACTAGCGGGAGAAACGCCGACAATGAGCAGTTCTTC CASSPRIGTSGRNADNEQFF
TRBJ2-3 TRBV10-2 NA TRBD2 TGCGCCAGCAGCCCACTAGCGTTAGGCGCAGATACGCAGTATTTT CASSPLALGADTQYF
TRBJ2-1 TRBV27 NA TRBD2 TGTGCCCCCTGGGCGGGAGGGCCTATAACCTACAATGAGCAGTTCTTC CAPWAGGPITYNEQFF